This T cell receptor beta chain was observed in a study of cytomegalovirus exposure and HLA in healthy donors (dated by TCRdb to the late 2010s). A note on the overall study: An earlier analysis of 587 of the donors reported 276 Gb of sequence data and 100 million to 120 million unique TCR beta sequences obtained from approximately 180 million T cells. Around 330 gigabases of sequencing data and about 92 million unique TCR sequences made up an early release that covered fewer than 650 HLA-typed donors. Of the 350 to 400 genotyped donors, roughly 85% fell in the genetic ancestry cluster associated with self-reported Caucasian donors. The aim of the study was to test whether cataloging public T cell receptors could identify signatures of past pathogen exposure. The study used immunosequencing to profile the T cell repertoires of approximately 640 subjects and linked those repertoires to cytomegalovirus serostatus. In addition to the first cohort of hundreds of subjects, a separate validation cohort of 130 or so different subjects was used. To predict cytomegalovirus infection status, the study combined high-throughput TCR immunosequencing, statistical association of individual TCRs with disease status, and machine learning. A later analysis re-analyzed previously published TCR beta repertoires from 660 or so donors and added high-resolution HLA genotyping to study TCR occurrence patterns. In the later analysis, no new phenotypic data were used to find candidate immune exposures; instead, reliance was placed on TCR beta sequences and their occurrence across donors. An earlier analysis of about 600 of the donors used high-throughput TCR beta sequencing to judge whether each TCR beta V gene segment behaved as functional or pseudogenic. Alongside the repertoire data, information on donor age, sex, ethnicity and CMV serostatus was compiled. A later genetic analysis used genome-wide SNP genotypes for about three fifths of the 666 donors, treating that subset as a discovery cohort. All discovery cohort repertoires had been generated using a single sequencing platform. HLA typing covered class I and class II loci at four-digit resolution. The number of donors typed differed by locus, with 629-630 for A, B, C, DRB1 and DQB1, around 500 for DQA1, 600 to 610 for DPA1, and 472 for DPB1. Because of strong linkage in the cohort, roughly five DR-DQ haplotypes were treated as single units for association and clustering. Among some 410 genotyped donors of the cohort, an average of roughly 240,000 unique TCR beta nucleotide sequences were sequenced per donor, 15% to 20% of them non-productive.

The library was made by the immunoSEQ multiplex PCR assay. The multiplex PCR relied on a mix of 60 forward primers for TCR Vbeta segments and 13 reverse primers for TCR Jbeta segments. The CDR3 region of rearranged TCR beta genes was amplified from genomic DNA with a multiplex PCR assay. Amplified TCR beta libraries were sequenced as 87-base-pair reads on the Illumina HiSeq System. Under the source paper's analysis protocol: In a later analysis, 70 million to 95 million unique TCR beta chains were counted across the approximately 670 repertoires, and about 10 million of these chains were shared by at least two donors. A nearest-neighbor algorithm error-corrected the raw reads and collapsed the reads into unique sequences, merging closely related sequences to remove PCR and sequencing errors. To assign V, D and J gene segments, CDR3 sequences were aligned to IMGT reference sequences. For a sequence to be retained, at least a six-nucleotide match to both a V gene segment and a J gene segment was required. A rearrangement counted as productive if the CDR3 had no stop codons and remained in frame with V and J, and every other rearrangement counted as non-productive. Following IMGT convention, CDR3 was defined as the stretch from the second conserved V-encoded cysteine up to the conserved J-encoded phenylalanine. The earlier analysis of approximately 500 of the donors excluded sequences that lacked an unambiguous match to a single V gene segment. In an earlier analysis of approximately 550 of the donors, V segments were called functional above 56.7% productive rearrangements and were called segregating when the between-donor standard deviation exceeded 5%. A statistical classification framework was developed to diagnose cytomegalovirus status using the catalog of TCR beta chain sequences. A later analysis assigned V and J genes by comparing TCR nucleotide sequences with IMGT/GENE-DB human TR gene sequences. In a later analysis, CDR3 sequences and most-parsimonious VDJ recombination scenarios were assigned using the TCRdist pipeline. In a later analysis, each TCR beta chain was defined by its CDR3 amino acid sequence together with its V-gene family, and reads without a unique V-gene family were excluded. A later analysis removed 500 to 600 highly shared, low-generation-probability nucleotide sequences to deal with suspected cross-contamination and a sequencing artifact. For each public chain, a later analysis derived a clonal expansion index from normalized ranks of inferred template counts within each repertoire. Generation probabilities in a later analysis came from a VDJ recombination model fitted to out-of-frame rearrangements, and those results were checked against IGoR. In a later analysis, TCR-TCR, TCR-HLA and TCR-CMV co-occurrence was scored with hypergeometric tests, and a repertoire-size bias correction was applied to TCR pairs. A later analysis estimated false discovery rates by permuting HLA or CMV assignments 20 times. In a later analysis, co-occurring TCRs were grouped with DBSCAN, and TCRdist sequence similarity was added when clustering was performed within HLA-allele-positive subsets. Repertoires with fewer than 30,000 or more than 120,000 public chains, plus five repertoires with anomalous nucleotide sharing, were excluded from co-occurrence clustering. TCRdb carries this immuneACCESS record with in-frame sequences only. Its versions omit some clonotypes, under half of them owing to an unresolved V gene in the studies checked, with the rest unexplained. That table gives V, J and clone size, and the DNA gave D and trimming. In this sample the table shows tens of thousands of clones, 55% to 80% of which occur a single time. Around 2.7% of the sample is held by the ten biggest clonotypes.

V was cut back by 3 bases and J by 6 bases, leaving a gap of 19 bases between them. The CDR3 measures 16 amino acids from cysteine to phenylalanine. The only DNA kept is the CDR3, 48 bases in frame from the first base. CDR1 is given as SGHRS and CDR2 as YFSETQ, both from the germline V gene. This clone occurred a few times. Its antigen has not been determined. Per-base qualities were not stored, and no clone one base away is much larger. Overall study outcomes, separate from this receptor: The only immune exposure information available for the cohort was CMV serostatus. A later analysis found that most CMV-associated TCR beta chains appeared HLA-restricted, with HLA associations seemingly driven largely by CMV exposure. Linkage disequilibrium might explain the correlated functional status among segregating V segments, but an unknown experimental factor could not be ruled out. A later analysis found that TCR association rates varied across HLA loci, with DRB1 alleles showing the most associated TCRs and HLA-C alleles the fewest. Compared with equally common non-associated chains, HLA-associated TCR beta chains in a later analysis were more clonally expanded and had lower generation probabilities. Compared with the roughly 710-donor mean, donors in an Asian-associated ancestry cluster had fewer N-insertions in productive TCRs, according to a later genetic analysis. In an earlier analysis of some 500 of the donors, most TCR beta V segments appeared in productive rearrangements about 90% or about 30% of the time, broadly matching IMGT annotations. In both the original and validation cohorts, the classifier was reported to diagnose cytomegalovirus status with high specificity and sensitivity. Across donors, most TCR sequences were observed very rarely, whereas some public TCRs were present in many individuals. A few of the identified cytomegalovirus-associated TCR beta chains were confirmed in vitro to be specific for cytomegalovirus antigens. A total of 150 to 200 TCR beta chains were listed by the study as associated with cytomegalovirus. Because counts were too low, seventeen rarely observed V segments, including chromosome 9 orphons, were excluded from the earlier analysis of roughly 580 of the donors. Several of the top co-occurrence clusters appeared to be linked to parvovirus B19, influenza, CMV and Epstein-Barr virus, according to a later analysis. Only TCR beta chains were sequenced in this cohort, and the absence of alpha or paired-chain data limited detectable features. In a later analysis, around 15,000 TCR beta sequences were associated with specific HLA alleles at a false discovery rate of 0.05. It was suggested by the authors that the approach could potentially be generalized to other disease states and immunological phenotypes. The presence/absence analyses assumed that sequencing depth was roughly uniform across donors, and that assumption may not be true. The sequencing pipeline was judged likely to have produced a cluster of highly shared sequence variants as a technical artifact. The 87-base-pair reads could not distinguish some IMGT-functional V segments, including TRBV6-2 and TRBV6-3, so those segments were excluded. Strong co-occurrence of HLA alleles, especially DR and DQ, made assigning TCR associations to individual alleles difficult. A further reported finding was that TCR beta sequences accurately predicted the HLA-A and HLA-B alleles for most subjects in the first cohort. HLA typing was unavailable for some donors at each locus, so association tests used only the typed subset. An association between a missense DCLRE1C variant and V-gene and J-gene trimming of TCR beta chains was found in a later genetic analysis and replicated in an independent cohort.

In total, around 600 healthy bone marrow donors made up the cohort. At the time of sampling, all cohort members were nominally healthy, though unrecorded immune exposures were likely present. The donor tested CMV seronegative, placing the donor among the 350 or so seronegative members of the cohort. A peripheral blood sample was provided by each donor, and peripheral blood mononuclear cells were used for TCR beta sequencing. The Qiagen DNeasy Blood Extraction Kit was used to extract genomic DNA from the blood cell samples. This sequence uses TRBV5-1 and TRBJ2-1; the D gene lacks a confident call. This clonotype was sampled from a woman between 45 and 65 years old in good health and CMV-seronegative. Material: PBMCs. Here the CDR3 is given as CASSSPDSSLANEQFF. The nucleotide sequence is TGCGCCAGCAGCTCCCCCGACTCCTCCCTGGCCAATGAGCAGTTCTTC.